This is a list of T cell receptor beta chains from one sample in a study of OX40 agonist ivuxolimab in advanced cancers. Profiled with immunoSEQ multiplex PCR; TCRdb holds only in-frame clones, not every one. The sample has 100,000 or so clones, 90% seen once. The sequencing here drew on CD4+ or CD8+ T cells sorted from blood, taken in a trial of the OX40 agonist ivuxolimab. The receptor set was obtained from an adult with an advanced solid tumor such as melanoma, head and neck, liver or kidney cancer. Both conserved end residues are part of each CDR3. Each record gives: D gene, J gene, clone size, V gene, CDR3 DNA, CDR3 protein. The D gene is left open where the match is weak. Where a row states a size, it is once, few, many or the class of an expanded clone; other rows omit it.

TRBD1,TRBJ2-1,.,TRBV5-1,TGCGCCAGCAGCTTGGGTGGGACAGGGTACAATGAGCAGTTCTTC,CASSLGGTGYNEQFF
.,TRBJ1-2,.,TRBV19,TGTGCCAGTAGTATAACGACCAGGAACTATGGCTACACCTTC,CASSITTRNYGYTF
.,TRBJ1-1,once,TRBV28,TGTGCCAGCCCTCCACCCCTCACCCCCCCCACTGAAGCTTTCTTT,CASPPPLTPPTEAFF
TRBD1,TRBJ1-1,.,TRBV7-2,TGTGCCAGCAGCTATGAAGACAGGGTGGAAACTGAAGCTTTCTTT,CASSYEDRVETEAFF
.,TRBJ2-6,.,TRBV27,TGTGCCAGCAGTTTCAACGGGGGGCACGGCTCTGGGGCCAACGTCCTGACTTTC,CASSFNGGHGSGANVLTF
TRBD1,TRBJ1-1,.,TRBV7-8,TGTGCCAGCAGCTGGGGACAGGGAATGAACACTGAAGCTTTCTTT,CASSWGQGMNTEAFF
.,TRBJ1-5,.,TRBV7-2,TGTGCCAGCAGCCCCGGACTGATGGGCAATCAGCCCCAGCATTTT,CASSPGLMGNQPQHF
TRBD1,TRBJ2-1,.,TRBV5-4,TGTGCCAGCAGCTTAATACAGGGGACCTACAATGAGCAGTTCTTC,CASSLIQGTYNEQFF
TRBD2,TRBJ2-2,.,TRBV5-8,TGTGCCAGCAGCAGCTCTAGCGGGAGGGCCGGTCCCGGGGAGCTGTTTTTT,CASSSSSGRAGPGELFF
.,TRBJ2-2,.,TRBV19,TGTGCCAGTAGACTCAATCCGGGACACCGGGTAGAGGAGCTGTTTTTT,CASRLNPGHRVEELFF
TRBD2,TRBJ2-7,once,TRBV10-1,TGCGCCAGCAGCAGCGGGAGCTCCTACGAGCAGTACTTC,CASSSGSSYEQYF
.,TRBJ1-5,.,TRBV30,TGTGCCTGGAGTCTCCGGGAAAATCAGCCCCAGCATTTT,CAWSLRENQPQHF
.,TRBJ2-1,.,TRBV11-3,TGTGCCAGCAGCCCCAGCTCCTACAATGAGCAGTTCTTC,CASSPSSYNEQFF
.,TRBJ1-2,few,TRBV28,TGTGCCAGCAGTTTATCAACAGGGTCCGGCTACACCTTC,CASSLSTGSGYTF
TRBD1,TRBJ2-3,.,TRBV2,TGTGCCAGCACCGGACAGGGGGCGCGTACAGATACGCAGTATTTT,CASTGQGARTDTQYF
TRBD2,TRBJ2-7,.,TRBV5-4,TGTGCCAGCAGCTTGGGGCGGACTAGCGACTACGAGCAGTACTTC,CASSLGRTSDYEQYF
TRBD1,TRBJ1-5,.,TRBV30,TGTGCCTGGAGCCTAGGACAGGGCAGGATCATAAGGAATCAGCCCCAGCATTTT,CAWSLGQGRIIRNQPQHF
TRBD2,TRBJ2-5,.,TRBV30,TGTGCCTGGAGCCCCGGACTAGTCGAGACCCAGTACTTC,CAWSPGLVETQYF
TRBD1,TRBJ2-3,.,TRBV18,TGTGCCAGCTCACCTCCAACCGGGACAGATTTCGCAGATACGCAGTATTTT,CASSPPTGTDFADTQYF
TRBD1,TRBJ1-3,.,TRBV29-1,TGCAGCGTTGGGGACAGTCCGAGCTCTGGAAACACCATATATTTT,CSVGDSPSSGNTIYF
.,TRBJ2-7,.,TRBV19,TGTGCCAGTAGTATAGCGGTGGGGTCCTACGAGCAGTACTTC,CASSIAVGSYEQYF
.,TRBJ2-3,.,TRBV10-1,TGCGCCAGCTCATCCCGGGCCCCAGGTACGCAGTATTTT,CASSSRAPGTQYF
.,TRBJ2-7,.,TRBV10-3,TGTGCCATCGGTACCAAATCCTACGAGCAGTACTTC,CAIGTKSYEQYF
.,TRBJ1-4,.,TRBV5-1,TGCGCCAGCAGCTTGGAAACAGGACTTAATGAAAAACTGTTTTTT,CASSLETGLNEKLFF
.,TRBJ2-7,.,TRBV7-2,TGTGCCAGCAGCTTAGGGGCTGCCAGCTCCTACGAGCAGTACTTC,CASSLGAASSYEQYF
.,TRBJ2-5,.,TRBV5-8,TGTGCCAGCAGCCCGGAAGCTATCCAAGAGACCCAGTACTTC,CASSPEAIQETQYF
TRBD1,TRBJ2-7,.,TRBV7-8,TGTGCCAGCAGCTTAGGCGGGACAGGGAATTCCTACGAGCAGTACTTC,CASSLGGTGNSYEQYF
TRBD1,TRBJ1-4,once,TRBV6-1,TGTGCCAGCAAAACCGGGACAGCCAACAATGAAAAACTGTTTTTT,CASKTGTANNEKLFF
TRBD2,TRBJ2-2,.,TRBV4-1,TGCGCCAGCCAGGGAGGGAGAAACACCGGGGAGCTGTTTTTT,CASQGGRNTGELFF
.,TRBJ1-2,.,TRBV5-6,TGTGCCAGCAGCATGCACGGGAGCTATGGCTACACCTTC,CASSMHGSYGYTF
.,TRBJ2-2,once,TRBV15,TGTGCCACCAGCAGAGCACAGAACACCGGGGAGCTGTTTTTT,CATSRAQNTGELFF
TRBD2,TRBJ2-1,.,TRBV11-3,TGTGCCAGCAGCCCTTCCTGGACTAGCGGAGACAATGAGCAGTTCTTC,CASSPSWTSGDNEQFF
.,TRBJ1-2,.,TRBV5-1,TGCGCCAGCAGCCTTCAAACTACTACCTATGGCTACACCTTC,CASSLQTTTYGYTF